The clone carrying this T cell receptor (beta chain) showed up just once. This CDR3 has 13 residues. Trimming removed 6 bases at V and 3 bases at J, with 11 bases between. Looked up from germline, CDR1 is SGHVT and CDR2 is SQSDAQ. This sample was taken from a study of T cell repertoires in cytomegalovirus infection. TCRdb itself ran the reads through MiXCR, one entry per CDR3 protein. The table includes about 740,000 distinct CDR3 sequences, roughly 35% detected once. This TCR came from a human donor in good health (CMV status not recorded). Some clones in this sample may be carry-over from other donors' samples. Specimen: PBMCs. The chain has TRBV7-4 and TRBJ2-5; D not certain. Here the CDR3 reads CASRLPGEETQYF. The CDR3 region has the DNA TGTGCCAGCAGGCTACCGGGTGAAGAGACCCAGTACTTC.